This entry is about one T cell receptor beta chain. Its antigen is currently unknown. Unmatched junction bases numbered 13, after V lost 7 bases and J lost 6 bases. Germline V gene data show CDR1 as PRHDT and CDR2 as FYEKMQ (reference sequence). This CDR3 region has 15 residues. The data belong to a study of shared clonotypes between healthy human individuals. On the study more broadly: Aged 18 to 49, the donors were two women and a few men.

CD45RO-negative, CCR7-positively selected cells formed the naive CD8 fraction, excluding terminally differentiated effector memory CD45RA+ cells. Everyone who donated was a Caucasian adult who lived in Nashville, Tennessee. General study results and limits: Some naive CD4 clonotypes, 5% to 5.5%, turned up in common across four donors. Compared with memory subsets, naive subsets generally had larger estimated richness.

The method was immunoSEQ multiplex PCR; TCRdb's version includes in-frame clones alone and lacks a portion of them. There are fewer than 700,000 clones in the sample; roughly 96% occur only once, and approximately 0.11% lies in the top ten. The sequence was obtained from a woman in her twenties or thirties in good health. This chain links TRBV13 with TRBJ2-7; TRBD1 aligns across 9 bases. Sequenced input: naive CD8+ T cells sorted from blood. The CDR3 DNA reads as TGTGCCAGCACCTCCCACGGGACAGGGAATCGCGAGCAGTACTTC. Its protein is CASTSHGTGNREQYF.